A selection of T cell receptor beta chains follows, all from one sample in a study of T cell repertoires in cytomegalovirus infection. TCRdb recomputed calls from the reads with MiXCR, one row per CDR3 protein. The sample carries roughly 630,000 distinct CDR3 sequences, roughly a quarter recorded once. Sample: CD8+ T cells from PBMCs. These receptors were collected from a human donor in good health (CMV status not recorded). Some clones in this sample may be carry-over from other donors' samples. CDR3s include the opening cysteine and the closing phenylalanine or tryptophan. The order of the fields is D gene, J gene, clone size, CDR3 length, V gene, CDR3 DNA, CDR3 protein. D genes are given only for firm matches. Part of the rows lack a size; the others show once, few, many or a class for expanded clones.

NA TRBJ2-5 NA 16 TRBV4-2 TGTGCCAGCAGCCAAGAAATCTCGGCCCGGGGGGAGACCCAGTACTTC CASSQEISARGETQYF
NA TRBJ1-1 NA 14 TRBV6-8 TGTGCCAGCAGCAACCAGGGGAAGAAGGCTGAAGCTTTCTTT CASSNQGKKAEAFF
TRBD2 TRBJ2-5 NA 12 TRBV7-9 TGTGCCAGCAGCAAATCCGGGACTAGTCGTTCCTTC CASSKSGTSRSF
NA TRBJ1-4 NA 15 TRBV6-2/TRBV6-3 TGTGCCAGCAGTTACTACCACGCAACTAATGAAAAACTGTTTTTT CASSYYHATNEKLFF
NA TRBJ1-3 NA 16 TRBV13 TGTGCCAGCAGTCTGAGCCTAGGAGAAGCTGGAAACACCATATATTTT CASSLSLGEAGNTIYF
TRBD2 TRBJ2-1 NA 15 TRBV6-2/TRBV6-3 TGTGCCAGCAGTTACGCTAGCGGGGGAACCAATGAGCAGTTCTTC CASSYASGGTNEQFF
NA TRBJ2-6 few 16 TRBV6-5 TGTGCCACCATCATTCGACAGTTCTCTGGGGCCAACGTCCTGACTTTC CATIIRQFSGANVLTF
NA TRBJ1-5 NA 14 TRBV4-1 TGCGCCAGCAGCCAAGCGTCCTCCCGTCAGCCCCAGCATTTT CASSQASSRQPQHF
NA TRBJ1-3 NA 13 TRBV7-2 TGTGCCAGCAGCTCGGACGTAGGAAACTCCATATATTTT CASSSDVGNSIYF
NA TRBJ2-7 medium-sized 15 TRBV5-6 TGTGCCAGCAGCCCGGTGGGGGGGGCGTCCTACGAGCAGTACTTC CASSPVGGASYEQYF
NA TRBJ2-7 once 15 TRBV14 TGTGCCAGCAGCCAGAGGGGCCTTCTCATCTACGAGCAGTACTTC CASSQRGLLIYEQYF
TRBD1 TRBJ2-3 NA 15 TRBV5-1 TGCGCCAGCAGCTGGGGACAGGGGGAAGCAGATACGCAGTATTTT CASSWGQGEADTQYF
NA TRBJ2-1 many 15 TRBV12-3/TRBV12-4 TGTGCCAGCAGTTTGGACCCAGGAAGGGACAATGAGCAGTTCTTC CASSLDPGRDNEQFF
NA TRBJ2-7 NA 12 TRBV20-1 TGCAGTGCTAGACCAGGGACCTACGAGCAGTACTTC CSARPGTYEQYF
NA TRBJ2-7 NA 16 TRBV13 TGTGCCAACAGCTTAGGACGGCGGGGGCCCAGTTACGAGCAGTACTTC CANSLGRRGPSYEQYF
NA TRBJ1-1 many 15 TRBV4-1 TGCGCCAGCAGCCAAGAAAAGGGTTTGAACACTGAAGCTTTCTTT CASSQEKGLNTEAFF
TRBD1 TRBJ1-2 once 16 TRBV27 TGTGCCAGCAGTTTAAAGACAGGGGGTAGCAACTATGGCTACACCTTC CASSLKTGGSNYGYTF
TRBD1 TRBJ2-3 NA 17 TRBV27 TGTGCCAGCAGTATACGGGACAGGGGGTTGGGCGCAGATACGCAGTATTTT CASSIRDRGLGADTQYF
NA TRBJ2-3 NA 14 TRBV29-1 TGCAGCGCCGGAATGGGAGATGGCACAGATACGCAGTATTTT CSAGMGDGTDTQYF
NA TRBJ2-3 NA 15 TRBV6-6 TGTGCCAGCAAAACCGGCAGTTTCTTCCCAGATACGCAGTATTTT CASKTGSFFPDTQYF
NA TRBJ1-5 NA 15 TRBV6-5 TGTGCCAGCAGCCTGGTCGGGGGAGCTAATCAGCCCCAGCATTTT CASSLVGGANQPQHF
TRBD1 TRBJ2-7 few 14 TRBV14 TGTGCCAGCAGCCAACCAGGACAGGACGTCGAGCAGTACTTC CASSQPGQDVEQYF
NA TRBJ2-1 NA 13 TRBV2 TGTGCCAGCAGCAAGCACAACTACAATGAGCAGTTCTTC CASSKHNYNEQFF
NA TRBJ1-1 NA 14 TRBV28 TGTGCCAGCAGACTGGGACGGACAAACACTGAAGCTTTCTTT CASRLGRTNTEAFF
NA TRBJ2-7 many 12 TRBV7-9 TGTGCCAGCAGCTTAGATGTTTACGAGCAGTACTTC CASSLDVYEQYF
NA TRBJ2-2 NA 15 TRBV10-3 TGTGCCATCAGGGTCACCAATGGGGGGACCGGGGAGCTGTTTTTT CAIRVTNGGTGELFF
NA TRBJ2-1 few 14 TRBV4-3 TGCGCCAGCAGCCATCAATTTAGGTTAGATGAGCAGTTCTTC CASSHQFRLDEQFF
TRBD2 TRBJ2-3 few 18 TRBV18 TGTGCCAGCTCATCAGATTTAGGGACTAGCGGGGGCACAGATACGCAGTATTTT CASSSDLGTSGGTDTQYF
TRBD1 TRBJ1-1 NA 15 TRBV5-1 TGCGCCAGCAGCTCCTGGACAGGGGAAATCACTGAAGCTTTCTTT CASSSWTGEITEAFF
TRBD2 TRBJ2-7 NA 14 TRBV29-1 TGCAGCGTTCGGGGGGGCGATAGCTCCTACGAGCAGTACTTC CSVRGGDSSYEQYF
NA TRBJ2-7 NA 15 TRBV7-4 TGTGCCAGCAGCTTCGCCGAGACAGCGGTATTCGAGCAGTACTTC CASSFAETAVFEQYF
NA TRBJ2-2 NA 14 TRBV28 TGTGCCAGCAGTATCTCTCCGTCGGCCGGGGAGCTGTTTTTT CASSISPSAGELFF
NA TRBJ1-1 NA 14 TRBV6-5 TGTGCCACCCGGGCTGGGGGGCTGAACACTGAAGCTTTCTTT CATRAGGLNTEAFF
TRBD1 TRBJ1-2 NA 14 TRBV5-6 TGTGCCAGCACCCCAGGGGGCCTAGTCTATGGCTACACCTTC CASTPGGLVYGYTF
TRBD1 TRBJ1-5 many 16 TRBV7-2 TGTGCCAGCAGCTTAGCTCCAGGGGGCGGCAATCAGCCCCAGCATTTT CASSLAPGGGNQPQHF
NA TRBJ1-2 many 12 TRBV12-3/TRBV12-4 TGTGCCAGCAGTTTAGCACTAGACAGCCCCGTGTTC CASSLALDSPVF
NA TRBJ1-5 NA 15 TRBV28 TGTGCCAGCAGTCGGAGACAGGCGATCAATCAGCCCCAGCATTTT CASSRRQAINQPQHF
NA TRBJ2-2 NA 14 TRBV20-1 TGCAGTGCTAGAGATATGCAAAACACCGGGGAGCTGTTTTTT CSARDMQNTGELFF
NA TRBJ1-1 NA 13 TRBV19 TGTGCCAGTAGTCGGCAGGGTAACACTGAAGCTTTCTTT CASSRQGNTEAFF
TRBD2 TRBJ2-1 NA 14 TRBV2 TGTGCCAACGAGATAGCGGGGAACTACAATGAGCAGTTCTTC CANEIAGNYNEQFF
TRBD1 TRBJ2-3 many 15 TRBV11-3 TGTGCCAGCAGTTCACCGGGACAGGGAAGAGATACGCAGTATTTT CASSSPGQGRDTQYF
NA TRBJ2-2 NA 12 TRBV4-2 TGTGCCAGCAGCCAAGAGGTCGGGGAGCTGTTTTTT CASSQEVGELFF
TRBD1 TRBJ1-3 many 14 TRBV6-1 TGTGCCAGTAATGACAGGGGGCTTCGAAACACCATATATTTT CASNDRGLRNTIYF
NA TRBJ1-4 few 13 TRBV5-5 TGTGCCACCCGCCTGGAAGTTAATGAAAAACTGTTTTTT CATRLEVNEKLFF
NA TRBJ2-2 NA 15 TRBV4-3 TGCGCCAGCAGCCAAGATCGGTGGGACACCGGGGAGCTGTTTTTT CASSQDRWDTGELFF
NA TRBJ2-1 NA 12 TRBV10-3 TGTGCCATCGAAACAGGAGACAATGAGCAGTTCTTC CAIETGDNEQFF
NA TRBJ1-1 NA 12 TRBV19 TGTGCCAGTGAGAACCAAAACACTGAAGCTTTCTTT CASENQNTEAFF
NA TRBJ2-2 NA 16 TRBV19 TGTGCCAGTAGTATCTGGCGAAATATAGACACCGGGGAGCTGTTTTTT CASSIWRNIDTGELFF
TRBD1 TRBJ2-1 many 19 TRBV5-6 TGTGCCAGCAGCTCCCAGACGCAGACAGGGCGTCGAGGTTTTGGTGAGCAGTTCTTC CASSSQTQTGRRGFGEQFF
NA TRBJ1-5 NA 12 TRBV3-1 TGTGCCAGCAGCCAAGGTACAGGGCTACCGCATTTT CASSQGTGLPHF
NA TRBJ2-7 NA 13 TRBV29-1 TGCAGCGCAACAGTGAATTTCTCCTACGAGCAGTACTTC CSATVNFSYEQYF
NA TRBJ1-1 NA 13 TRBV5-4 TGTGCCAACAGCCCGGGCGGGTACACTGAAGCTTTCTTT CANSPGGYTEAFF
TRBD1 TRBJ1-2 many 14 TRBV7-8 TGTGCCAGCACCCTAGGGGGGACAGCTGATGGCTACACCTTC CASTLGGTADGYTF
NA TRBJ1-1 many 14 TRBV6-2/TRBV6-3 TGTGCCAGCATCCCCATGGATTTGAACACTGAAGCTTTCTTT CASIPMDLNTEAFF
TRBD2 TRBJ2-1 many 17 TRBV7-9 TGTGCCAGCAGCTCCCGCGGGGGGGGCTTTTCTGGCAATGAGCAGTTCTTC CASSSRGGGFSGNEQFF